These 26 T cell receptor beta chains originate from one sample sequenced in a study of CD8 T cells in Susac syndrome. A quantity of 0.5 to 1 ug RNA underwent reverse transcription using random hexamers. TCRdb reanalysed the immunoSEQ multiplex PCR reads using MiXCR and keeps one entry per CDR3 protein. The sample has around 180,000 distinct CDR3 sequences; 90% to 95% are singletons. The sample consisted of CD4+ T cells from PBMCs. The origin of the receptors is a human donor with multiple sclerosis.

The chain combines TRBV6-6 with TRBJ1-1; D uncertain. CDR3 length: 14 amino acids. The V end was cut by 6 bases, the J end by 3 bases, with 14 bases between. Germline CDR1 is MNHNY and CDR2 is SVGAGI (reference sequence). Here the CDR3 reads CASSSRESDTEAFF. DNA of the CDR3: TGTGCCAGCAGCTCCCGGGAAAGTGACACTGAAGCTTTCTTT.

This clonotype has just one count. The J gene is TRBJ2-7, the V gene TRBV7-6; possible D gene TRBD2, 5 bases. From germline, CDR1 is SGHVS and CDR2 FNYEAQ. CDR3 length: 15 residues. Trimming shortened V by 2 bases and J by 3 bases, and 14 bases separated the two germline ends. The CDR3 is CASSLYEGAFYEQYF. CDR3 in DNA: TGTGCCAGCAGCTTATACGAGGGTGCCTTCTACGAGCAGTACTTC. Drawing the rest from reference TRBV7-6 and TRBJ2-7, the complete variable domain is GAGVSQSPRYKVTKRGQDVALRCDPISGHVSLYWYRQALGQGPEFLTYFNYEAQQDKSGLPNDRFSAERPEGSISTLTIQRTEQRDSAMYRCASSLYEGAFYEQYFGPGTRLTVT.

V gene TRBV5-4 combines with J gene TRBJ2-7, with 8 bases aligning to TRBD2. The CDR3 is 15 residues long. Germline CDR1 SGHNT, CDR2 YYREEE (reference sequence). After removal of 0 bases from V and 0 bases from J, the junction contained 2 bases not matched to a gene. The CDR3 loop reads CASSLGGRSSYEQYF. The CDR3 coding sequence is TGTGCCAGCAGCTTGGGCGGGAGGAGCTCCTACGAGCAGTACTTC.

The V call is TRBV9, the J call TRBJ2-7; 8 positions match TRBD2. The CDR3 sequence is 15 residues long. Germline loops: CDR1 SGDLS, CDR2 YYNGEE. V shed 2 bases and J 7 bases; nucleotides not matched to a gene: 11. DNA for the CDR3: TGTGCCAGCAGCGTTCAGGCCGCGGGAGGCGAAGAGCAGTACTTC. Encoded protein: CASSVQAAGGEEQYF.

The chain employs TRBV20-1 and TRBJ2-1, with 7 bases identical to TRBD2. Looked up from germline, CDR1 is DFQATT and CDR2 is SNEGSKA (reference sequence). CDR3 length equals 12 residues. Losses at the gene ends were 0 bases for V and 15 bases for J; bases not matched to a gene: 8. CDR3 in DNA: TGCAGTGCTAGAGATGGGCTAGCGGTTGGGTTCTTC. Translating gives CSARDGLAVGFF.

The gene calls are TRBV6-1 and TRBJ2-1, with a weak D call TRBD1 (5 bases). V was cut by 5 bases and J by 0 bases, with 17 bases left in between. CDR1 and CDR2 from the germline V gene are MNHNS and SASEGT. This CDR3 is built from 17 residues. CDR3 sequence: CASSPYGAASSYNEQFF. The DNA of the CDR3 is TGTGCCAGCAGTCCCTATGGGGCGGCAAGCTCCTACAATGAGCAGTTCTTC.

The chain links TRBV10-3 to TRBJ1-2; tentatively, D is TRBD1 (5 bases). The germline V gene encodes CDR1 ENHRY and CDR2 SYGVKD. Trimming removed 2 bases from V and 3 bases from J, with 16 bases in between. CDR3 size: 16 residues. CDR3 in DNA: TGTGCCATCAGTGAGGGGGCAGGGCATGAGTACTATGGCTACACCTTC. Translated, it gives CAISEGAGHEYYGYTF.

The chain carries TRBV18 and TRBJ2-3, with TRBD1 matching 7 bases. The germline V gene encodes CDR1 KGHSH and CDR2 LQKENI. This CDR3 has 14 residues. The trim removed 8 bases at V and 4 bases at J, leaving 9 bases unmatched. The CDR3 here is CASTTSTGADTQYF. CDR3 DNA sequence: TGTGCCAGCACGACGTCAACAGGGGCAGATACGCAGTATTTT.

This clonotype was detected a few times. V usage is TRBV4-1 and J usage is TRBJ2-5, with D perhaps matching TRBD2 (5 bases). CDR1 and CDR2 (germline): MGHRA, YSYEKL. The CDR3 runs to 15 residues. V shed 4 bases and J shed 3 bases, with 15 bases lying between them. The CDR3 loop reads CASSLYGLEEETQYF. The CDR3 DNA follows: TGCGCCAGCAGCCTCTATGGACTGGAGGAAGAGACCCAGTACTTC.

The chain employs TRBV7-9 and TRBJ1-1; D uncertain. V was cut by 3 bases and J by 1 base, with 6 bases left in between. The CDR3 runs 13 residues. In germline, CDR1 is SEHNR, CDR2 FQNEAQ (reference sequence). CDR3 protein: CASSFEWNTEAFF. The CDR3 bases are TGTGCCAGCAGCTTTGAGTGGAACACTGAAGCTTTCTTT.

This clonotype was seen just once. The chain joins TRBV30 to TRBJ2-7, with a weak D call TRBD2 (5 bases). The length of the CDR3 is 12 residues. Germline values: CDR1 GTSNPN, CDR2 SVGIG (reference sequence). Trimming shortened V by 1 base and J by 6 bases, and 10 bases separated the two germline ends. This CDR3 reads CAWSERVSEQYF. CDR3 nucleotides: TGTGCCTGGAGTGAGAGGGTAAGCGAGCAGTACTTC.

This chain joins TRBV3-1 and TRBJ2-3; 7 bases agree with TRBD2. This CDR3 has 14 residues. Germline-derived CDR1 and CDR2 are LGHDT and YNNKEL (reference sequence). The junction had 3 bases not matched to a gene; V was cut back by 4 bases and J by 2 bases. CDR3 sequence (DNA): TGTGCCAGCAGCCTGAGCGGGACCACAGATACGCAGTATTTT. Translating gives CASSLSGTTDTQYF.

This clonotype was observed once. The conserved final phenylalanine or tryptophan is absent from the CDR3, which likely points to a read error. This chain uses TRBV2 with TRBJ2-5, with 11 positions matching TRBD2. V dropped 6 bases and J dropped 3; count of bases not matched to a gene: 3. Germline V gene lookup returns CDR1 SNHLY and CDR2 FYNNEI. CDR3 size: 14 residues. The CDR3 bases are TGTGCCAGCAGCTATAGCGGGGGGGAAGAGACCCAGTACTTG. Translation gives CASSYSGGEETQYL.

DNA of the CDR3: TGCAGTGCTAGAGATCTAACAGGAGCGCAGTATTTT. It codes for CSARDLTGAQYF. V and J are TRBV20-1 and TRBJ2-3, with D possibly TRBD1 on 5 matching bases. Trimming removed 0 bases at V and 10 bases at J, with 11 bases between. Per germline, CDR1 DFQATT and CDR2 SNEGSKA (reference sequence). The CDR3 is made up of 12 amino acids.

The DNA of the CDR3 is TGCGCCAGCAGCCGCCTGCGCGGGGATCAAGAGACCCAGTACTTC. It specifies CASSRLRGDQETQYF. The chain carries TRBV5-1 and TRBJ2-5, with D tentatively TRBD2 (6 bases). V dropped 4 bases and J dropped 2 bases, with 15 bases sitting between them. Germline loops: CDR1 SGHRS, CDR2 YFSETQ. The CDR3 contains 15 residues.

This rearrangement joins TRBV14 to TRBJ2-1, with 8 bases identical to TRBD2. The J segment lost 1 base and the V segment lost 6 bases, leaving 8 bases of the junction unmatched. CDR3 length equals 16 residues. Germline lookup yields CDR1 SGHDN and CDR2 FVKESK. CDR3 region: CASSQLSGSSYNEQFF. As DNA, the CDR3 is TGTGCCAGCAGTCAACTAAGCGGGAGTTCCTACAATGAGCAGTTCTTC. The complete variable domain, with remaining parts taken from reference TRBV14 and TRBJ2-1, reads EAGVTQFPSHSVIEKGQTVTLRCDPISGHDNLYWYRRVMGKEIKFLLHFVKESKQDESGMPNNRFLAERTGGTYSTLKVQPAELEDSGVYFCASSQLSGSSYNEQFFGPGTRLTVL.

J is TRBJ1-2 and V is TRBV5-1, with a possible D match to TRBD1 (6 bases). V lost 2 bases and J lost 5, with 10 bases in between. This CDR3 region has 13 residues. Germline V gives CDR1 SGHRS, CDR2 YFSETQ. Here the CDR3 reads CASSFSGAYGYTF. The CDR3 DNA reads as TGCGCCAGCAGCTTCTCAGGGGCGTATGGCTACACCTTC.

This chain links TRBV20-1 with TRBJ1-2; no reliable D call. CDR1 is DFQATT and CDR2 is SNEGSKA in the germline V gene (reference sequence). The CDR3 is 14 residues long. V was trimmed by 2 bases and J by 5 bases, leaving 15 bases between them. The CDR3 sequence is CSARKRGDSYGYTF. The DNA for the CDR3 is TGCAGTGCTAGAAAACGGGGAGATTCATATGGCTACACCTTC.

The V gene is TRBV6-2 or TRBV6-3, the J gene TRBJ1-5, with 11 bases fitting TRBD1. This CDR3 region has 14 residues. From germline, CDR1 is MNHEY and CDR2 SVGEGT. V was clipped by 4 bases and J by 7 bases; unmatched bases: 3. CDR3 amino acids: CASSWTGGRQPQHF. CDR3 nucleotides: TGTGCCAGCAGTTGGACAGGGGGCAGGCAGCCCCAGCATTTT.

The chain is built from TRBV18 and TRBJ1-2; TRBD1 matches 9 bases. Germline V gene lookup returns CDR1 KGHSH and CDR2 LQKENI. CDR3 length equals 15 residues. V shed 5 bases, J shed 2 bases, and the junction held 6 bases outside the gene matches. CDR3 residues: CASSVSGTGNYGYTF. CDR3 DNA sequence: TGTGCCAGCTCAGTATCCGGGACAGGGAACTATGGCTACACCTTC. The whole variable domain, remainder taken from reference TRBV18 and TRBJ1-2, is NAGVMQNPRHLVRRRGQEARLRCSPMKGHSHVYWYRQLPEEGLKFMVYLQKENIIDESGMPKERFSAEFPKEGPSILRIQQVVRGDSAAYFCASSVSGTGNYGYTFGSGTRLTVV.

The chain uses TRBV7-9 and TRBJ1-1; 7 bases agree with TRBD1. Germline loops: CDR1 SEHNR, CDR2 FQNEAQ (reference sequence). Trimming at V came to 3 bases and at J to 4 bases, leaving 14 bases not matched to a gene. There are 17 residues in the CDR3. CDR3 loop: CASSFAGARAGGTEAFF. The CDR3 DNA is TGTGCCAGCAGCTTTGCGGGGGCGAGGGCAGGGGGCACTGAAGCTTTCTTT.

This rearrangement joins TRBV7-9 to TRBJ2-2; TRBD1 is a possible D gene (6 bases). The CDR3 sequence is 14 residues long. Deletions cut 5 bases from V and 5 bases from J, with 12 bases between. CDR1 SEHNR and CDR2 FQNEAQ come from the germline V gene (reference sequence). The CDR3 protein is CASSLLDRTGELFF. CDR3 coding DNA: TGTGCCAGCAGCCTCCTGGACAGAACCGGGGAGCTGTTTTTT.

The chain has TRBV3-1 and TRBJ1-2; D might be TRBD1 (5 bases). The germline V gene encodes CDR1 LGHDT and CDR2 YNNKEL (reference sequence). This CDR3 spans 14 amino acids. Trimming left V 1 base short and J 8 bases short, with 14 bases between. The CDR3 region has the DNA TGTGCCAGCAGCCAAGGGGTAGGGGCGCGGGGCTACACCTTC. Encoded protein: CASSQGVGARGYTF.

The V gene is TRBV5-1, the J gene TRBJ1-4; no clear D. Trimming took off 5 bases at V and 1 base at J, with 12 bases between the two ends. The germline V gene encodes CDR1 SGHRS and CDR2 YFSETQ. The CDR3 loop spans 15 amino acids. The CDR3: CASRDPRKTNEKLFF. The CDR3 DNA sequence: TGCGCCAGCAGAGACCCGAGGAAAACTAATGAAAAACTGTTTTTT.

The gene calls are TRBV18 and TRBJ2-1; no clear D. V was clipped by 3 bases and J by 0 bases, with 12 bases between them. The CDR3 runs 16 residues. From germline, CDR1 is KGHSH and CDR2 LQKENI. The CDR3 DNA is TGTGCCAGCTCACCCCCCAGTCTACCCTCCTACAATGAGCAGTTCTTC. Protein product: CASSPPSLPSYNEQFF.

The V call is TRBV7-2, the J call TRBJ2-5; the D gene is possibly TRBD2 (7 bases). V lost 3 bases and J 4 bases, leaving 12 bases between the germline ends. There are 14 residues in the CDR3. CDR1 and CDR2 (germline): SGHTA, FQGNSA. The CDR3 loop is CASSFGGPGETQYF. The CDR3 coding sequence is TGTGCCAGCAGCTTCGGGGGGCCGGGAGAGACCCAGTACTTC.